Sequencing of this TCR beta chain was carried out in a study of beta chain features in type 1 diabetes. General study results and limits: Type 1 diabetes patients had VDJ junctions that carried fewer insertions and more deletions. Because the template was cDNA, high-expressing cells might be over-represented. Patients with Type 1 diabetes showed moderately but significantly shorter TCRB CDR3s in all four CD4+ subsets.

This CDR3 contains 13 residues. Trimming took off 4 bases at V and 5 bases at J, with 10 bases between the two ends. Germline assignment: CDR1 SGDLS and CDR2 YYNGEE. CD4+ naive, central memory, regulatory and stem cell-like memory subsets were isolated by sorting on CD45RO/CCR7/CD25/CD127/CD95/CD27. The whole isolated RNA underwent reverse transcription, so sequencing captured expressed TCRB transcripts. Some clones are missing from TCRdb's copy, which holds only in-frame ones; the method was immunoSEQ multiplex PCR. The sample shows almost 350,000 clones, about 20% of them seen only once. This clone was counted a few times. Antigen: not known.

The material sequenced was naive CD4+ T cells from blood. The TCR sequence derives from a woman between 18 and 29 years old in good health. The chain carries TRBV9 and TRBJ2-1; TRBD2 might be the D (5 bases). CDR3 DNA sequence: TGTGCCAGCAGCATAGGACTTAACAATGAGCAGTTCTTC. This gives the protein CASSIGLNNEQFF.